Included here is one T cell receptor (beta chain) sequence, with context. Antigen: not known. TCRdb's copy holds only in-frame clones and misses some; the assay was immunoSEQ multiplex PCR. In the table there are roughly 100,000 clones, 93% of which are singletons. These data originate in a study of siplizumab effects on memory and regulatory T cells. The study, taken as a whole, reports: Alloreactive CD4+ clones that could be mapped were on average approximately 69% Treg-derived with siplizumab, against around 27% in controls.

The CDR3 extends over 14 amino acids. Germline V lookup: CDR1 SGHAT, CDR2 FQNNGV. Trimming left V 6 bases short and J 0 bases short, with 9 bases between. V usage is TRBV11-2 and J usage is TRBJ2-4; D is unresolved. The receptor was derived from a human donor in good health. Material: Tregs sorted from blood. CDR3 nucleotide sequence: TGTGCCAGCAGACCCCGGGTAGCCAAAAACATTCAGTACTTC. Translation gives CASRPRVAKNIQYF.